This T cell receptor (beta chain) was sequenced in a study of T cell responses to AZD1222 COVID-19 vaccine. Note on this clone: Its antigen is not identified.

Second-dose timings of about 4 or about 12 weeks were pooled. Study results and limitations: In all cases, repertoires were sampled only after the peak T cell response. White British people made up most donors, females outnumbered males, and clonal diversity was possibly underestimated. Just a handful of people given AZD1222 tested seropositive at baseline.

V was trimmed by 4 bases and J by 1 base, leaving 14 bases between them. Germline V gene sequence: CDR1 SGHNT, CDR2 YYREEE (reference sequence). This CDR3 region has 15 residues. Produced via immunoSEQ multiplex PCR; TCRdb's table is partial and in-frame only. The data hold roughly 120,000 clones, with 88% observed a single time. V and J are TRBV5-4 and TRBJ1-1; TRBD1 is a possible D gene (6 bases). The clonotype was recovered from an adult who received the AZD1222 COVID-19 vaccine. Sequenced material: peripheral blood, taken 28 days after the second AZD1222 dose. The CDR3 DNA is TGTGCCAGCAGCAAGGGGGTCGGGGGGAACACTGAAGCTTTCTTT. Amino acids: CASSKGVGGNTEAFF.